Listed below are T cell receptor beta chains from one sample, sequenced in a study of T cells in Graves' hyperthyroidism and ophthalmopathy. TCRdb fed the multiplex PCR reads into MiXCR, producing one record per CDR3 protein. The table lists 600,000 to 700,000 distinct CDR3 sequences, 45% of them singletons. The sample taken for sequencing was peripheral blood or thyroid tissue (not recorded which). The source is an adult man with Graves' disease, either hyperthyroidism or ophthalmopathy (not recorded which). CDR3s include the opening cysteine and the closing phenylalanine or tryptophan. D genes are given only for firm matches. Size is omitted from some rows. Given values are once, few, many or a class for expanded clones.

CDR3 DNA	CDR3 protein	V gene	D gene	clone size	J gene
TGTGCCAGCAGTTTAGCACAGGCCGTTGCCTCCTACGAGCAGTACTTC	CASSLAQAVASYEQYF	TRBV11-2	.	.	TRBJ2-7
TGCAGCGCCAAACAGGGTCAGAACACTGAAAAACTGTTTTTT	CSAKQGQNTEKLFF	TRBV29-1	.	.	TRBJ1-4
TGTGCCAGCAGTTACCGGCGGGGACAGATTCTGTACGAGCAGTACTTC	CASSYRRGQILYEQYF	TRBV10-3	.	.	TRBJ2-7
TGTGCCAGCAGTTTATTTCAGGTCTCTGGAAACACCATATATTTT	CASSLFQVSGNTIYF	TRBV7-8	.	.	TRBJ1-3
TGTGCCATCAGTGTTGGGACGGAACCAAATTCACCCCTCCACTTT	CAISVGTEPNSPLHF	TRBV10-3	.	.	TRBJ1-6
TGTGCCACCGCGGGGACAGGGGGGGAGACCCAGTACTTC	CATAGTGGETQYF	TRBV24-1	TRBD1	once	TRBJ2-5
TGTGCCAGCAGCTTTGGACTCATGTTGGGGCCGTTACATAATTCACCCCTCCACTTT	CASSFGLMLGPLHNSPLHF	TRBV7-2	.	few	TRBJ1-6
TGCGCCAGCAGCCAACCGGGACAGGGAAAATACGAGCAGTACTTC	CASSQPGQGKYEQYF	TRBV11-2	TRBD1	few	TRBJ2-7
TGTGCCAGCAGTGAGAGCAAGTGGGGGAATTACGAGCAGTACTTC	CASSESKWGNYEQYF	TRBV2	.	few	TRBJ2-7
TGTGCCAGTAGTACACGACAGTTGGCGCAGCCCCAGCATTTT	CASSTRQLAQPQHF	TRBV19	.	.	TRBJ1-5
TGTGCCAGCAGCTTGGAACGGGGGTTTAACACTGAAGCTTTCTTT	CASSLERGFNTEAFF	TRBV7-9	.	.	TRBJ1-1
TGTGCCAGCAGTGCTTTAGGGACAGGGAGCTCCTACGAGCAGTACTTC	CASSALGTGSSYEQYF	TRBV2	TRBD1	few	TRBJ2-7
TGTGCCAGCAGTGGAGTGGGACAGAACTATGGCTACACCTTC	CASSGVGQNYGYTF	TRBV2	TRBD1	many	TRBJ1-2
TGTGCCGACAGCTCTGGGGCCAACGTCCTGACTTTC	CADSSGANVLTF	TRBV7-8	.	.	TRBJ2-6
TGTGCCAGCAGCGCTGCGCCGGGGGCCCTAAACTACGAGCAGTACTTC	CASSAAPGALNYEQYF	TRBV5-8	.	.	TRBJ2-7
TGTGCCATCAGTGTGGGACAGGGTATGGACTATGGCTACACCTTC	CAISVGQGMDYGYTF	TRBV10-3	TRBD1	.	TRBJ1-2
TGTGCCACCAGCAGAGATATGTTGGGTGAAAAACTGCTTTTT	CATSRDMLGEKLLF	TRBV15	.	.	TRBJ1-4
TGTGCCAGCAGTGAAGCGGACAGGGTGGATGGCTACACCTTC	CASSEADRVDGYTF	TRBV6-1	TRBD1	.	TRBJ1-2
TGTGCCAGCAGCTTAGACGGTCCTCGGGGGACTGAAGCTTTCTTT	CASSLDGPRGTEAFF	TRBV7-9	.	few	TRBJ1-1
TGCAGCGTTGAGGAAGGTGACAGGGGGGGAGAGACCCAGTACTTC	CSVEEGDRGGETQYF	TRBV29-1	TRBD1	.	TRBJ2-5
TGTGCCAGCAGCCTGGGACAGGTATTGGACGAGCAGTACTTC	CASSLGQVLDEQYF	TRBV7-9	TRBD1	.	TRBJ2-7
TGTGCCACCAGCCCGACAGGGGGAAACACTGAAACTTTCTTT	CATSPTGGNTETFF	TRBV24-1	TRBD1	.	TRBJ1-1
TGTGCCAGCAGCCAATCCGGACAGGCTACCGGGGAGCTGTTTTTT	CASSQSGQATGELFF	TRBV14	TRBD1	.	TRBJ2-2
TGTGCCAGCAGTTTACTGGGGCTTGGGGCCAACGTCCTGACTTTC	CASSLLGLGANVLTF	TRBV6-6	.	.	TRBJ2-6
TGTGCCAGCAGTGGAAGGCCCGAGAGTGAGACCCAGCATTTT	CASSGRPESETQHF	TRBV28	.	.	TRBJ1-5
TGTGCCATCAGGGATCAGGGCACTGAAAAACTGTTTTTT	CAIRDQGTEKLFF	TRBV10-3	.	.	TRBJ1-4
TGTGCCAGCAGCTTAGGTGGGGGCTCATTTATCTCCTACGAGCAGTACTTC	CASSLGGGSFISYEQYF	TRBV7-8	.	.	TRBJ2-7
TGTGCCAGCAGTAACCGGGACAGCTTCAATCAGCCCCAGCATTTT	CASSNRDSFNQPQHF	TRBV12-3/TRBV12-4	TRBD1	few	TRBJ1-5
TGTGCCACCAGTGATCGGCCAGGTCCTAATGAAAAACTGTTTTTT	CATSDRPGPNEKLFF	TRBV24-1	.	.	TRBJ1-4
TGCAGTGCGAATAGTGACATGAACACTGAAGCTTTCTTT	CSANSDMNTEAFF	TRBV20-1	.	many	TRBJ1-1
TGTGCCAGCAAGATCACAGGGGGTAGCAATCAGCCCCAGCATTTT	CASKITGGSNQPQHF	TRBV19	TRBD1	.	TRBJ1-5
TGCAGCGTTGAAGATGGACAATTCGAGCAGTACTTC	CSVEDGQFEQYF	TRBV29-1	.	.	TRBJ2-7
TGTGCCAGCAGGGGGGATTTGAACACTGAAGCTTTCTTT	CASRGDLNTEAFF	TRBV7-8	.	.	TRBJ1-1
TGTGCCACCAGTGGCCAGGGACAGGGGGATCAGCCCCAGCATTTT	CATSGQGQGDQPQHF	TRBV24-1	TRBD1	.	TRBJ1-5
TGTGCCAGCAGCTTAGGCTGGAACACCGGGGAGCTGTTTTTT	CASSLGWNTGELFF	TRBV7-9	.	many	TRBJ2-2
TGTGCCAGCAGCGTAGTAGGGACAGGGCGACTGTTTTTT	CASSVVGTGRLFF	TRBV9	TRBD1	once	TRBJ1-4
TGTGCCGGCAGCCCCTATCGAGGACAGCACTATGGCTACACCTTC	CAGSPYRGQHYGYTF	TRBV7-9	.	.	TRBJ1-2
TGCGCCAGCTACTTACAGGGGGCCCACGAGCAGTACTTC	CASYLQGAHEQYF	TRBV5-1	TRBD1	few	TRBJ2-7
TGCAGCTTAGTAGGGGATGGCTACACCTTC	CSLVGDGYTF	TRBV29-1	.	.	TRBJ1-2
TGTGCCACCAGTGATACTTCACAGGGGGCGAGAGAGCCCCAGCATTTT	CATSDTSQGAREPQHF	TRBV24-1	TRBD1	many	TRBJ1-5
TGTGCCAGCAGTGAATCGGGACAGGGGGTGGGCGAGCAGTACTTC	CASSESGQGVGEQYF	TRBV25-1	TRBD1	.	TRBJ2-7
TGTGCCAGCAGCACACTGACTAGCGTTCACGCCGGGGAGCTGTTTTTT	CASSTLTSVHAGELFF	TRBV7-3	TRBD2	.	TRBJ2-2